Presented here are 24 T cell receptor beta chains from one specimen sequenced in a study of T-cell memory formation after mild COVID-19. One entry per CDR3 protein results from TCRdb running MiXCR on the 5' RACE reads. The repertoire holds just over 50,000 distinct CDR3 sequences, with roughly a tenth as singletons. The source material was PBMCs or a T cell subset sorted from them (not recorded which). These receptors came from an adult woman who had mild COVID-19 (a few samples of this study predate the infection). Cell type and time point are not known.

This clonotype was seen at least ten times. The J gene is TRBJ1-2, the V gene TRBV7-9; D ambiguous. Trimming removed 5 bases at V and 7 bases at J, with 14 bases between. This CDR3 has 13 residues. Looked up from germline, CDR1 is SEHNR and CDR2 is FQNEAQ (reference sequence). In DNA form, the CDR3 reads TGTGCCAGCAGCCGCCCCGGATCGGCTGGCTACACCTTC. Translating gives CASSRPGSAGYTF.

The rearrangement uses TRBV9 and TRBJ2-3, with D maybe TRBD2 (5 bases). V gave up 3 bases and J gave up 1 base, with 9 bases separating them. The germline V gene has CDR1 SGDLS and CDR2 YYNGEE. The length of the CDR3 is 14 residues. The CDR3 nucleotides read TGTGCCAGCAGCGCCCCCGGGGGCACAGATACGCAGTATTTT. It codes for CASSAPGGTDTQYF.

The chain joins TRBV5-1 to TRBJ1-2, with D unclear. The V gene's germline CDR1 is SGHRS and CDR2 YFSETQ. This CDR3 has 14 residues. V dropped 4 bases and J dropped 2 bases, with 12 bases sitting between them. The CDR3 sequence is CASSPEGFNYGYTF. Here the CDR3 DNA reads TGCGCCAGCAGCCCGGAGGGTTTCAACTATGGCTACACCTTC.

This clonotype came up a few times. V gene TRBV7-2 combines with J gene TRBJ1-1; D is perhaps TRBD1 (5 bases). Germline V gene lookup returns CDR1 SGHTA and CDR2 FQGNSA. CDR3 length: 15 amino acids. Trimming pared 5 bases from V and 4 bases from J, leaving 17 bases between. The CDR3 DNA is TGTGCCAGCAGCCCGATGCGGCGTGGGGCCACTGAAGCTTTCTTT. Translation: CASSPMRRGATEAFF.

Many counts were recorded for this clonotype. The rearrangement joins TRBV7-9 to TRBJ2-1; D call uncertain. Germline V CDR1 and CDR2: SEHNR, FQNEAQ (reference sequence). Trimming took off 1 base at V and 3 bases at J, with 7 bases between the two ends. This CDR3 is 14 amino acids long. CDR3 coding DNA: TGTGCCAGCAGCTTAGTGGCACTCTACAATGAGCAGTTCTTC. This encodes CASSLVALYNEQFF. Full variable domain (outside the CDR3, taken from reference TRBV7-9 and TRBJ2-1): DTGVSQNPRHKITKRGQNVTFRCDPISEHNRLYWYRQTLGQGPEFLTYFQNEAQLEKSRLLSDRFSAERPKGSFSTLEIQRTEQGDSAMYLCASSLVALYNEQFFGPGTRLTVL.

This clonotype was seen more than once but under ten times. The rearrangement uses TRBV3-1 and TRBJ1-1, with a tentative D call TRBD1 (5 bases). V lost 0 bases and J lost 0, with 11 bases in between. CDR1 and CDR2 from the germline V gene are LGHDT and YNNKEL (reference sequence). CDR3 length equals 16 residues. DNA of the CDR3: TGTGCCAGCAGCCAAGATACGCGGGGCTTGAACACTGAAGCTTTCTTT. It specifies CASSQDTRGLNTEAFF.

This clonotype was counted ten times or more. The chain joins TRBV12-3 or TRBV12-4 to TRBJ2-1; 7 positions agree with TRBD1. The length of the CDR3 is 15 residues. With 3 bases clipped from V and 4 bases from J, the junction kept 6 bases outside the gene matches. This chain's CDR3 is CASSFSQGLYNEQFF. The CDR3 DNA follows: TGTGCCAGCAGTTTCTCACAGGGGCTTTACAATGAGCAGTTCTTC.

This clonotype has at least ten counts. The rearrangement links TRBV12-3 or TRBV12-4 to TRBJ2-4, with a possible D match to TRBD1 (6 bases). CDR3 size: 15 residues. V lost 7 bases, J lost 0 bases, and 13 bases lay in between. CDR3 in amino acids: CASTQGILAKNIQYF. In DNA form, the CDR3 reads TGTGCCAGCACCCAGGGGATACTAGCCAAAAACATTCAGTACTTC.

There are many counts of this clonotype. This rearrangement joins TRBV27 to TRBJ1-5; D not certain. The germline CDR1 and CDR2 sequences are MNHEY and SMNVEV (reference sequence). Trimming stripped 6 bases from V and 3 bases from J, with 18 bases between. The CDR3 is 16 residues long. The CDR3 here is CASRESGYSNNQPQHF. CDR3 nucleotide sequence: TGTGCCAGCAGGGAGTCGGGTTACTCTAACAATCAGCCCCAGCATTTT.

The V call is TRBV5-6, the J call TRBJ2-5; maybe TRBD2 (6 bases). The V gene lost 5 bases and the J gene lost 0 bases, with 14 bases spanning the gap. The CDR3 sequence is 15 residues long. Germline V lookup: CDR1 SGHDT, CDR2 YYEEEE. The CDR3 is CASRPVGGYQETQYF. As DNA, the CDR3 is TGTGCCAGCAGGCCTGTCGGAGGGTACCAAGAGACCCAGTACTTC.

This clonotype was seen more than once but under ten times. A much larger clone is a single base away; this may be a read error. The CDR3 loop reads CASSPIAESTDTQYF. The CDR3 DNA reads as TGTGCCAGCTCACCAATTGCGGAAAGCACAGATACGCAGTATTTT. The chain is built from TRBV18 and TRBJ2-3; D uncertain. CDR3 length: 15 residues. V was trimmed by 2 bases and J by 0 bases, leaving 9 bases between them. The germline V gene has CDR1 KGHSH and CDR2 LQKENI.

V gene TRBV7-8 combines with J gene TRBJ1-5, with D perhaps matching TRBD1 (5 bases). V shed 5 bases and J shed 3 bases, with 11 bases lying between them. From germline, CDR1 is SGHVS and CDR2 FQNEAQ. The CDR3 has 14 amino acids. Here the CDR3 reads CASSREQVNQPQHF. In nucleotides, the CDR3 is TGTGCCAGCAGCAGAGAACAGGTCAATCAGCCCCAGCATTTT. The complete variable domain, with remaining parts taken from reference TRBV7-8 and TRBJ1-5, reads GAGVSQSPRYKVAKRGQDVALRCDPISGHVSLFWYQQALGQGPEFLTYFQNEAQLDKSGLPSDRFFAERPEGSVSTLKIQRTQQEDSAVYLCASSREQVNQPQHFGDGTRLSIL.

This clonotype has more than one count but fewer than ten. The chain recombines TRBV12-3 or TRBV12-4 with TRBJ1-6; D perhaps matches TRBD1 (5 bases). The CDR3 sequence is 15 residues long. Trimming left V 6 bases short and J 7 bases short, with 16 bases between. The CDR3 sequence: CASRSRDSGNSPLHF. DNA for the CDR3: TGTGCCAGCAGGTCAAGGGACTCGGGGAATTCACCCCTCCACTTT.

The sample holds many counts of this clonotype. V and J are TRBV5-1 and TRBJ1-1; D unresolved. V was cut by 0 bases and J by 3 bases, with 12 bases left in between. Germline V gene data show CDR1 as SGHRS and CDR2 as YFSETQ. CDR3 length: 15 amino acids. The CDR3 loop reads CASSLGALQDTEAFF. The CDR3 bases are TGCGCCAGCAGCTTGGGAGCCCTCCAGGACACTGAAGCTTTCTTT.

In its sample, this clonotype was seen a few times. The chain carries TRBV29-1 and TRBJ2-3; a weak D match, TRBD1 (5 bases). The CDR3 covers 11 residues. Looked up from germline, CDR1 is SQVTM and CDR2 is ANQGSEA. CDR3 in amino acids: CSVPKGNTQYF. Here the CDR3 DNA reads TGCAGTGTTCCTAAGGGGAATACGCAGTATTTT.

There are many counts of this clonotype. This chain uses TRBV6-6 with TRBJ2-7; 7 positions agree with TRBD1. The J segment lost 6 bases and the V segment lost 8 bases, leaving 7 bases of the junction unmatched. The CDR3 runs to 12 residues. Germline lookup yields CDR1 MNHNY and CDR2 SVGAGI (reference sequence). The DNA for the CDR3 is TGTGCCAGCTCACAGGGGAATAGCGAGCAGTACTTC. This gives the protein CASSQGNSEQYF.

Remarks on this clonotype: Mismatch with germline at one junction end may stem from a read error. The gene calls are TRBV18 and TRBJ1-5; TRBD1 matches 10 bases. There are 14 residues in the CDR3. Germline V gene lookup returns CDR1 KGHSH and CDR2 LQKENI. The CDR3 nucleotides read TGTGCCAGCTTACCAGGGACAGGGGACCAGCCCCAGCATTTT. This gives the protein CASLPGTGDQPQHF. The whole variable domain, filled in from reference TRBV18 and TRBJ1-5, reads NAGVMQNPRHLVRRRGQEARLRCSPMKGHSHVYWYRQLPEEGLKFMVYLQKENIIDESGMPKERFSAEFPKEGPSILRIQQVVRGDSAAYFCASLPGTGDQPQHFGDGTRLSIL.

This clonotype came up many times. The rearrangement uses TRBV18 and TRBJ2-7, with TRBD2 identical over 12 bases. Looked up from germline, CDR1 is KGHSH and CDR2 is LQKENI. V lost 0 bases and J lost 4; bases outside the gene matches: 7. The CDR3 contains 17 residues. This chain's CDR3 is CASSPPFTSGGLYEQYF. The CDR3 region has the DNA TGTGCCAGCTCACCACCATTTACTAGCGGGGGGTTGTACGAGCAGTACTTC.

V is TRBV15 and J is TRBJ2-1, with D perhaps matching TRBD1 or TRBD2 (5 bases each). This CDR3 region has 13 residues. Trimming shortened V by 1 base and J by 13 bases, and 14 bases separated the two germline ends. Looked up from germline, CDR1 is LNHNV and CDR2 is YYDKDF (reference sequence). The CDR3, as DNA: TGTGCCACCAGCAGAGTTGGCCCCAGGGACCAGTTCTTC. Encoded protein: CATSRVGPRDQFF.

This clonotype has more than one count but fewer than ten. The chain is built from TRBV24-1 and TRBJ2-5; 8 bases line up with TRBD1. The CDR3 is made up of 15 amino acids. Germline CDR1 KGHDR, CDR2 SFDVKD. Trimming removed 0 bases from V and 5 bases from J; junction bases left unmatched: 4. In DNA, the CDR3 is TGTGCCACCAGTGATTTGGGGACAGGCGGGGAGACCCAGTACTTC. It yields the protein CATSDLGTGGETQYF.

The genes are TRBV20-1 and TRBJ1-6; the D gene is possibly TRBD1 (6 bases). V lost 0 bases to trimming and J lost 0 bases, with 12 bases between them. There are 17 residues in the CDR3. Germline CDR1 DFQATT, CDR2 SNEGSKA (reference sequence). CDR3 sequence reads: CSARDQDRSSYNSPLHF. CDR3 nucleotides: TGCAGTGCTAGAGATCAGGACAGAAGCTCCTATAATTCACCCCTCCACTTT.

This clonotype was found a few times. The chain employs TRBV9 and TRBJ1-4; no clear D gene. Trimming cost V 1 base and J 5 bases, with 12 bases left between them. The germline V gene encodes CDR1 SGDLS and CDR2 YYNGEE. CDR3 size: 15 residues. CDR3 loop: CASSVFRGANEKLFF. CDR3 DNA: TGTGCCAGCAGCGTATTCCGGGGAGCGAATGAAAAACTGTTTTTT.

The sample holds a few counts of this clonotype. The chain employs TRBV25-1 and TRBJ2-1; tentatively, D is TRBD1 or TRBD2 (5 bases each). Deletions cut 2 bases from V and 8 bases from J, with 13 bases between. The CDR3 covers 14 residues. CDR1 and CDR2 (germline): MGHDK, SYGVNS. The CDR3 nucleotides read TGTGCCAGCAGTGAAACCCTTAGAGGGGATGAGCAGTTCTTC. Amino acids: CASSETLRGDEQFF.

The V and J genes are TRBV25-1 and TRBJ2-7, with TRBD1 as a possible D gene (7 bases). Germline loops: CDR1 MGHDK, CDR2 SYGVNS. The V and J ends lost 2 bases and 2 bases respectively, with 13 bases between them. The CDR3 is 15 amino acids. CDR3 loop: CASSEGGQRAYEQYF. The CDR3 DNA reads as TGTGCCAGCAGTGAAGGGGGACAGCGGGCCTACGAGCAGTACTTC.